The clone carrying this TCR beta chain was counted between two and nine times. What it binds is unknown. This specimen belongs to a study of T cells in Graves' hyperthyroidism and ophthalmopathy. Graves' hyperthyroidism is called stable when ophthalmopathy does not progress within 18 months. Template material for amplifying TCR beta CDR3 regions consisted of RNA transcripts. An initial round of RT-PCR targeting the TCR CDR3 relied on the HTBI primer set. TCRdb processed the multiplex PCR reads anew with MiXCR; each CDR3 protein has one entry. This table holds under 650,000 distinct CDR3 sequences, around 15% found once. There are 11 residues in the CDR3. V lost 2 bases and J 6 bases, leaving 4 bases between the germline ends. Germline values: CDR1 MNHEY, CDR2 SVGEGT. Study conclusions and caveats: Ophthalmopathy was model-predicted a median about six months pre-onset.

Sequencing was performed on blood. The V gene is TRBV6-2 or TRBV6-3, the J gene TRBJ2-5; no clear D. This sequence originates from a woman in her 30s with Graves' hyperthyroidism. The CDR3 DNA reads TGTGCCAGCAGTTACGGGCAGACCCAGTACTTC. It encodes CASSYGQTQYF.